This is a list of T cell receptor beta chains from one sample in a study of T cells in Graves' hyperthyroidism and ophthalmopathy. TCRdb called the multiplex PCR reads again in MiXCR, with one record for every CDR3 protein. The sample lists around 400,000 distinct CDR3 sequences; more than 15% were seen once. Sequenced: blood. All receptors come from a woman in her late teens or twenties with Graves' hyperthyroidism that later progressed to Graves' ophthalmopathy. The conserved cysteine and the conserved F or W are not part of the CDR3 here. Fields, in order: CDR3 protein, V gene, D gene. D genes are given only for firm matches.

CDR3 protein: ASRPTSGIDNEQF; V gene: TRBV4-2; D gene: TRBD2
CDR3 protein: ASSPTRDSNYGYT; V gene: TRBV7-9; D gene: TRBD1
CDR3 protein: SASKGQGIRSYEQY; V gene: TRBV20-1; D gene: TRBD1
CDR3 protein: SAPRDLHTDTQY; V gene: TRBV20-1; D gene: -
CDR3 protein: ASSYSRTGGSYSEAF; V gene: TRBV6-6; D gene: TRBD1
CDR3 protein: ASSYPKVGTSDNEQF; V gene: TRBV6-1; D gene: TRBD2
CDR3 protein: ASSWRGQGAYEQY; V gene: TRBV28; D gene: TRBD1
CDR3 protein: SARGRGSEQY; V gene: TRBV20-1; D gene: -
CDR3 protein: ASSSRRTSGRASTGELF; V gene: TRBV6-2/TRBV6-3; D gene: TRBD2
CDR3 protein: ASSPRRTTSYEQY; V gene: TRBV7-9; D gene: -
CDR3 protein: ASSLSILGPSPLH; V gene: TRBV13; D gene: -
CDR3 protein: SAPPPGQEALSAF; V gene: TRBV20-1; D gene: TRBD1
CDR3 protein: ASSSFTDTQY; V gene: TRBV27; D gene: -
CDR3 protein: ASSPGLAGRHSGANVLT; V gene: TRBV11-2; D gene: TRBD2
CDR3 protein: ASSVGSGTVSEQF; V gene: TRBV9; D gene: -
CDR3 protein: ASSASGNKNIQY; V gene: TRBV2; D gene: -
CDR3 protein: ASSSPPRGTGELF; V gene: TRBV7-3; D gene: -
CDR3 protein: ASSLGGAGTEAF; V gene: TRBV7-8; D gene: -
CDR3 protein: ASSLTSGIDEQF; V gene: TRBV7-3; D gene: TRBD2
CDR3 protein: ASSEGTGSEQY; V gene: TRBV2; D gene: TRBD1
CDR3 protein: ASSSIPQGDEQY; V gene: TRBV5-1; D gene: TRBD1
CDR3 protein: ASSYSTQNTEAF; V gene: TRBV6-6; D gene: -
CDR3 protein: ASSQVDELH; V gene: TRBV3-1; D gene: -
CDR3 protein: ASSLLTSVYNEQF; V gene: TRBV28; D gene: TRBD2
CDR3 protein: ASSPQGQWEQY; V gene: TRBV11-1; D gene: TRBD1
CDR3 protein: ASSLTPTGGGVETQY; V gene: TRBV28; D gene: TRBD1
CDR3 protein: ASSYRGGSNSDTQY; V gene: TRBV6-6; D gene: -
CDR3 protein: ASSLGGWGAAWDEQY; V gene: TRBV7-9; D gene: -
CDR3 protein: ASTRGTNSPLH; V gene: TRBV7-9; D gene: -
CDR3 protein: ASSVRQGAVYGYT; V gene: TRBV9; D gene: TRBD1
CDR3 protein: ASSGGGGDT; V gene: TRBV9; D gene: -
CDR3 protein: SARKSWEQY; V gene: TRBV20-1; D gene: -
CDR3 protein: SARPWGNQPQH; V gene: TRBV20-1; D gene: -
CDR3 protein: ASSLEGANGKNIQY; V gene: TRBV11-2; D gene: -
CDR3 protein: ASSPASNSPLH; V gene: TRBV18; D gene: -
CDR3 protein: ASSQGRLGQTQY; V gene: TRBV3-1; D gene: -
CDR3 protein: AMGQGATGELF; V gene: TRBV10-3; D gene: TRBD1
CDR3 protein: ASSPRQGARYEQY; V gene: TRBV27; D gene: TRBD1
CDR3 protein: SARDQGVLGQSGANVLT; V gene: TRBV20-1; D gene: -
CDR3 protein: ASSEPGQTSPKDERY; V gene: TRBV28; D gene: TRBD1
CDR3 protein: ASSLIGGLSEQF; V gene: TRBV5-1; D gene: -
CDR3 protein: ASSGLAGTDNEQF; V gene: TRBV2; D gene: -
CDR3 protein: ASSSPTSYEQY; V gene: TRBV5-1; D gene: -